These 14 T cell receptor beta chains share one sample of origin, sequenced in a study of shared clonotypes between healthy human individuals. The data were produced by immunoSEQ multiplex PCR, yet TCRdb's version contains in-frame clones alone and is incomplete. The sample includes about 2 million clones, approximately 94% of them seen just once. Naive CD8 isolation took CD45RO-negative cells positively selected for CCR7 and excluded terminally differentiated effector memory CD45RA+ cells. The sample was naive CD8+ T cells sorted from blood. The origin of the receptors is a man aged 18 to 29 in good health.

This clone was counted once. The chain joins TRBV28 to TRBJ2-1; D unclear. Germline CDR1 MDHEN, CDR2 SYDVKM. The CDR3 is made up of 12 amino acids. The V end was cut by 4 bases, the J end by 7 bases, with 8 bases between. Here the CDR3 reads CASSYPENEQFF. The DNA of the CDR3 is TGTGCCAGCAGTTATCCGGAGAATGAGCAGTTCTTC.

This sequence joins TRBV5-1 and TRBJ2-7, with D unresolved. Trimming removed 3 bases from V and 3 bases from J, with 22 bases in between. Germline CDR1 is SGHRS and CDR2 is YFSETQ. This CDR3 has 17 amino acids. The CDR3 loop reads CASSSGPSADHFYEQYF. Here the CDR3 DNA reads TGCGCCAGCAGCTCGGGCCCCTCGGCAGACCACTTCTACGAGCAGTACTTC.

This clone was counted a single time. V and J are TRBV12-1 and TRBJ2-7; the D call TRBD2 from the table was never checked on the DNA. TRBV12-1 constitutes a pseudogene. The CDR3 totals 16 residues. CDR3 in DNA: TGTGCCAGCAGCTCCGGACTAGCGGGCCTCTCCTACGAGCAGTACTTC. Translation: CASSSGLAGLSYEQYF.

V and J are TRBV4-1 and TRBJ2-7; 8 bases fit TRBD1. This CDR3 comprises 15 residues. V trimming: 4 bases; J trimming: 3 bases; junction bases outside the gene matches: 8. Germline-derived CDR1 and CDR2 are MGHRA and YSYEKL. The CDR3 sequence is CASSLRQGMIYEQYF. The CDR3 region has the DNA TGCGCCAGCAGCCTTCGACAGGGGATGATCTACGAGCAGTACTTC.

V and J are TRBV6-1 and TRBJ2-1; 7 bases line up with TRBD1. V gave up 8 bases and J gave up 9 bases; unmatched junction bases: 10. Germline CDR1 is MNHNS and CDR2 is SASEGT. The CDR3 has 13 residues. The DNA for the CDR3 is TGTGCCAGCGAATTTTACAGGGGAACTGAGCAGTTCTTC. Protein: CASEFYRGTEQFF.

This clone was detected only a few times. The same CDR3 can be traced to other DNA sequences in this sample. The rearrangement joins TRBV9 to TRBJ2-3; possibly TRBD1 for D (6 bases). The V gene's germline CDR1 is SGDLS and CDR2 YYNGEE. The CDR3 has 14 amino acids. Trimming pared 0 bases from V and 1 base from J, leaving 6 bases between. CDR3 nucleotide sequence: TGTGCCAGCAGCGTAGAGGGGGGCACAGATACGCAGTATTTT. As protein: CASSVEGGTDTQYF. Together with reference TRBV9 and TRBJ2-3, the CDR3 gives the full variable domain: DSGVTQTPKHLITATGQRVTLRCSPRSGDLSVYWYQQSLDQGLQFLIQYYNGEERAKGNILERFSAQQFPDLHSELNLSSLELGDSALYFCASSVEGGTDTQYFGPGTRLTVL.

CDR3 in amino acids: CASSLMWIYEQYF. The CDR3, as DNA: TGTGCCAGCAGCTTGATGTGGATCTACGAGCAGTACTTC. V gene TRBV5-4 combines with J gene TRBJ2-7; unclear D gene. The germline V and J ends were trimmed by 1 base and 3 bases, with 8 bases remaining between them. The CDR3 extends over 13 amino acids. CDR1 and CDR2 (germline): SGHNT, YYREEE (reference sequence).

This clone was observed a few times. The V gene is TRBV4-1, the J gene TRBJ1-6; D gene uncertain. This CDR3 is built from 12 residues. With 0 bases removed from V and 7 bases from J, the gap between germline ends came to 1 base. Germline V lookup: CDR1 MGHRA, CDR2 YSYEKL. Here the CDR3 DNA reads TGCGCCAGCAGCCAAGAAAATTCACCCCTCCACTTT. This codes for CASSQENSPLHF.

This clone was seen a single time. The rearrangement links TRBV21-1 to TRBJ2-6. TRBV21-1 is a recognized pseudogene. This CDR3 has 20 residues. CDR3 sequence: CASRNPGEVCLGSGANVLTF. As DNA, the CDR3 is TGTGCCAGCAGAAACCCAGGGGAGGTTTGCCTTGGGTCTGGGGCCAACGTCCTGACTTTC.

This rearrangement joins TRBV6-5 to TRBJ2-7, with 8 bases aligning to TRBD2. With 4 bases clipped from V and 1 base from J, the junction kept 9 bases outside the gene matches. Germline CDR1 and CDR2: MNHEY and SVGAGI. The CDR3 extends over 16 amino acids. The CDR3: CASSSMFGGGSYEQYF. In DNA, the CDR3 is TGTGCCAGCAGTTCAATGTTTGGCGGGGGGTCCTACGAGCAGTACTTC.

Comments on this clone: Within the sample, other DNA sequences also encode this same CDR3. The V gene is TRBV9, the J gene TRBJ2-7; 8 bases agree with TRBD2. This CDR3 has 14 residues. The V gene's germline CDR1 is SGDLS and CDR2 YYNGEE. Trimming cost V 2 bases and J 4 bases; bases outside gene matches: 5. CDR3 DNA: TGTGCCAGCAGCGTCGGGGGACTAGGTTACGAGCAGTACTTC. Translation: CASSVGGLGYEQYF.

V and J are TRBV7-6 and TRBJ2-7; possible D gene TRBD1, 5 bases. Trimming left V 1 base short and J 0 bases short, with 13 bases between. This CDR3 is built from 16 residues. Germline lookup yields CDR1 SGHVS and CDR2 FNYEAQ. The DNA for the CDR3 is TGTGCCAGCAGCTTAGGGGTTGCTGACAGCTCCTACGAGCAGTACTTC. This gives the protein CASSLGVADSSYEQYF.

The CDR3 spells CASTPQAVVHNTGELFF. The CDR3 DNA follows: TGTGCCAGCACGCCTCAGGCTGTAGTACACAACACCGGGGAGCTGTTTTTT. This chain joins TRBV27 and TRBJ2-2; D unresolved. V dropped 7 bases and J dropped 2 bases, with 20 bases sitting between them. Germline-derived CDR1 and CDR2 are MNHEY and SMNVEV (reference sequence). This CDR3 region has 17 residues.

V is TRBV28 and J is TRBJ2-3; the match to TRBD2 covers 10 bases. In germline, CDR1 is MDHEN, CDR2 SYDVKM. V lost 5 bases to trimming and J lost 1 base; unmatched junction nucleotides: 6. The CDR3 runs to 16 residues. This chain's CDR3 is CASSPSGTSGTDTQYF. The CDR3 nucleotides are TGTGCCAGCAGTCCGTCCGGGACTAGCGGCACAGATACGCAGTATTTT.